What follows are 20 T cell receptor beta chains derived from one specimen sequenced in a study of T cell changes during pregnancy in multiple sclerosis. Some clones are missing from TCRdb's copy, which holds only in-frame ones; the method was immunoSEQ multiplex PCR. The sample shows around 61,000 clones, around 91% of them seen only once. Sample: peripheral blood, taken in the third trimester of pregnancy. The receptors here all came from a female donor in good health, enrolled as a control in a pregnancy study.

The V gene is TRBV10-3, the J gene TRBJ2-7; tentatively, D is TRBD2 (6 bases). The V end lost 4 bases, the J end lost 2 bases, and 18 bases lay between the germline ends. Germline V gene data show CDR1 as ENHRY and CDR2 as SYGVKD. The CDR3 covers 16 residues. The CDR3 sequence: CAISASSGGGTYEQYF. DNA for the CDR3: TGTGCCATCAGTGCCTCCTCCGGGGGTGGCACCTACGAGCAGTACTTC.

The chain combines TRBV19 with TRBJ1-5, with D perhaps TRBD1 (5 bases). The V and J ends lost 3 bases and 4 bases respectively, with 10 bases between them. CDR3 length: 14 amino acids. Looked up from germline, CDR1 is LNHDA and CDR2 is SQIVND (reference sequence). CDR3 loop: CASSMGLLNQPQHF. DNA of the CDR3: TGTGCCAGTAGTATGGGACTACTAAATCAGCCCCAGCATTTT.

The chain links TRBV9 to TRBJ2-3, with TRBD2 as a possible D gene (6 bases). V was cut by 0 bases and J by 5 bases, with 16 bases left in between. CDR1 and CDR2 (germline): SGDLS, YYNGEE. The CDR3 has 16 amino acids. As DNA, the CDR3 is TGTGCCAGCAGCGTAGGTGGCGGGGCCGGGGAAGATACGCAGTATTTT. It encodes CASSVGGGAGEDTQYF.

V usage is TRBV28 and J usage is TRBJ2-5, with D possibly matching TRBD2 (5 bases). The germline CDR1 and CDR2 sequences are MDHEN and SYDVKM. This CDR3 spans 13 amino acids. Trimming shortened V by 7 bases and J by 2 bases, and 11 bases separated the two germline ends. The CDR3 reads CASTLRVQETQYF. The CDR3 DNA follows: TGTGCCAGCACCCTGAGGGTACAAGAGACCCAGTACTTC.

The V and J genes are TRBV27 and TRBJ2-1; TRBD1 agrees at 9 bases. The V segment lost 6 bases and the J segment 5 bases; nucleotides outside the gene matches: 5. The CDR3 extends over 14 amino acids. Germline loops: CDR1 MNHEY, CDR2 SMNVEV (reference sequence). The CDR3 region is CASSGTGSHNEQFF. CDR3 DNA: TGTGCCAGCAGCGGGACAGGGTCCCACAATGAGCAGTTCTTC.

The rearrangement uses TRBV5-4 and TRBJ2-3, with TRBD1 matching 10 bases. Trimming removed 4 bases from V and 5 bases from J; junction bases left unmatched: 10. Per germline, CDR1 SGHNT and CDR2 YYREEE (reference sequence). This CDR3 contains 16 residues. CDR3 DNA sequence: TGTGCCAGCAGCCCTGACAGGGGGCGCCATCAAGATACGCAGTATTTT. Its translation: CASSPDRGRHQDTQYF.

The J gene is TRBJ2-5, the V gene TRBV27; 9 bases are shared with TRBD1. Germline loops: CDR1 MNHEY, CDR2 SMNVEV (reference sequence). Trimming removed 6 bases from V and 4 bases from J; junction bases left unmatched: 9. CDR3 length: 15 residues. In nucleotides, the CDR3 is TGTGCCAGCAGACCACAGGGGGCAGGGGGAGAGACCCAGTACTTC. Encoded protein: CASRPQGAGGETQYF.

V usage is TRBV4-3 and J usage is TRBJ1-2, with no clear D. CDR1 and CDR2 from the germline V gene are LGHNA and YSLEER. CDR3 length: 14 amino acids. Trimming took off 1 base at V and 7 bases at J, with 13 bases between the two ends. Here the CDR3 reads CASSQGVTSGGYTF. The CDR3 DNA is TGCGCCAGCAGCCAAGGGGTGACATCAGGTGGCTACACCTTC.

CDR3 in DNA: TGTGCCAGCAGCTTAAGCAGAGGCCGAGGAGAGACCCAGTACTTC. This encodes CASSLSRGRGETQYF. The V and J genes are TRBV5-4 and TRBJ2-5, with unresolved D. Germline V gives CDR1 SGHNT, CDR2 YYREEE (reference sequence). CDR3 length equals 15 residues. The V end lost 2 bases, the J end lost 4 bases, and 15 bases lay between the germline ends.

The rearrangement links TRBV27 to TRBJ1-5; TRBD1 might be the D (5 bases). Trimming left V 5 bases short and J 1 base short, with 21 bases between. CDR3 length: 18 amino acids. From germline, CDR1 is MNHEY and CDR2 SMNVEV (reference sequence). CDR3 sequence: CASSGLGGLRKSNQPQHF. The CDR3 DNA follows: TGTGCCAGCAGTGGCCTCGGGGGTTTAAGGAAGAGCAATCAGCCCCAGCATTTT.

The chain carries TRBV15 and TRBJ2-1; 7 nucleotides agree with TRBD2. The CDR3 is 19 residues long. V shed 1 base and J 2 bases; nucleotides not matched to a gene: 14. Germline-derived CDR1 and CDR2 are LNHNV and YYDKDF (reference sequence). The CDR3 protein is CATSRGGALMGGAYNEQFF. CDR3 DNA: TGTGCCACCAGCAGAGGAGGGGCACTCATGGGGGGGGCCTACAATGAGCAGTTCTTC.

The CDR3 nucleotides are TGTGCCAGCAGCGTAGGGGGACAGGGTTCGAGAGGCTACACCTTC. Translated: CASSVGGQGSRGYTF. The gene calls are TRBV9 and TRBJ1-2; TRBD1 aligns across 9 bases. Trimming cost V 0 bases and J 8 bases; bases outside gene matches: 8. There are 15 residues in the CDR3. Per germline, CDR1 SGDLS and CDR2 YYNGEE.

In its sample, this clone was seen once. The chain recombines TRBV5-6 with TRBJ2-3, with 11 nucleotides matching TRBD2. CDR3 length: 15 residues. V was clipped by 6 bases and J by 2 bases; unmatched bases: 5. Germline-derived CDR1 and CDR2 are SGHDT and YYEEEE. CDR3 sequence: CASNLAGGPTDTQYF. CDR3 in DNA: TGTGCCAGCAACCTAGCGGGGGGCCCCACAGATACGCAGTATTTT.

The chain couples TRBV18 to TRBJ1-6; D uncertain. This CDR3 has 16 amino acids. CDR1 KGHSH and CDR2 LQKENI come from the germline V gene. The V and J ends lost 3 bases and 11 bases respectively, with 20 bases between them. The CDR3 sequence: CASSPPLVGGKTPLHF. Here the CDR3 DNA reads TGTGCCAGCTCACCCCCCCTAGTAGGCGGCAAGACACCCCTCCACTTT.

The chain is built from TRBV5-1 and TRBJ1-6, with D uncertain. Germline CDR1 SGHRS, CDR2 YFSETQ. Deletions cut 0 bases from V and 5 bases from J, with 6 bases between. The CDR3 has 14 amino acids. CDR3 amino acids: CASSLAIDNSPLHF. The CDR3 region has the DNA TGCGCCAGCAGCTTGGCCATAGATAATTCACCCCTCCACTTT.

The rearrangement joins TRBV5-6 to TRBJ1-1, with D maybe TRBD1 (6 bases). In germline, CDR1 is SGHDT, CDR2 YYEEEE. CDR3 size: 15 residues. The V gene lost 3 bases and the J gene lost 0 bases, with 12 bases spanning the gap. DNA for the CDR3: TGTGCCAGCAGCTCCTACAGGGTCATGAACACTGAAGCTTTCTTT. Its translation: CASSSYRVMNTEAFF. The full variable domain, rest sourced from reference TRBV5-6 and TRBJ1-1, is DAGVTQSPTHLIKTRGQQVTLRCSPKSGHDTVSWYQQALGQGPQFIFQYYEEEERQRGNFPDRFSGHQFPNYSSELNVNALLLGDSALYLCASSSYRVMNTEAFFGQGTRLTVV.

The J gene is TRBJ2-3, the V gene TRBV5-5, with D tentatively TRBD1 (5 bases). Germline V gene lookup returns CDR1 SGHKS and CDR2 YYEKEE (reference sequence). V was cut by 6 bases and J by 0 bases, with 11 bases left in between. The CDR3 totals 14 residues. CDR3 DNA sequence: TGTGCCAGCACCTTCAGGGTTAGCACAGATACGCAGTATTTT. It specifies CASTFRVSTDTQYF.

The chain combines TRBV5-4 with TRBJ2-7, with 8 nucleotides matching TRBD2. The germline CDR1 and CDR2 sequences are SGHNT and YYREEE (reference sequence). V lost 4 bases and J lost 3; bases outside the gene matches: 6. The CDR3 covers 14 residues. The CDR3 loop reads CASSAGGSGYEQYF. The CDR3 DNA sequence: TGTGCCAGCAGCGCGGGGGGTAGCGGCTACGAGCAGTACTTC.

The CDR3 sequence: CASSLDSGGADEKLFF. The CDR3 DNA sequence: TGTGCCAGCAGCTTAGACAGCGGGGGAGCAGATGAAAAACTGTTTTTT. The chain employs TRBV5-5 and TRBJ1-4; D may be TRBD1 (5 bases). The V and J ends lost 2 bases and 6 bases respectively, with 17 bases between them. The CDR3 is 16 residues long. Germline loops: CDR1 SGHKS, CDR2 YYEKEE (reference sequence).

The CDR3 sequence: CASSPKGQLGSNTEAFF. CDR3 bases: TGTGCCAGCAGCCCTAAGGGACAGTTGGGGTCGAACACTGAAGCTTTCTTT. The chain employs TRBV5-4 and TRBJ1-1; 7 positions agree with TRBD1. Germline trimming cut 4 bases from V and 1 base from J; bases unmatched to any gene: 13. This CDR3 has 17 amino acids. Germline assignment: CDR1 SGHNT and CDR2 YYREEE (reference sequence).